The 23 T cell receptor beta chains given below trace back to one sample, sequenced in a study of T-cell reconstitution after alpha-beta-depleted transplantation in children. Preparation of the TCRbeta library used unique molecular identifiers. MiXCR, run by TCRdb on the PCR reads, gives a single entry per CDR3 protein. The data contain more than 200,000 distinct CDR3 sequences, about 25% of them seen just once; the ten biggest clones take up around 2.5%. Specimen: PBMCs, collected before TCRalphabeta/CD19-depleted stem cell transplant. Source of these receptors: a girl aged 2 to 10 with Fanconi anemia, due to receive a stem cell transplant.

This rearrangement joins TRBV7-8 to TRBJ2-3, with TRBD2 identical over 9 bases. Germline V lookup: CDR1 SGHVS, CDR2 FQNEAQ. V was clipped by 1 base and J by 6 bases; unmatched bases: 5. This CDR3 contains 15 residues. The CDR3 coding sequence is TGTGCCAGCAGCTTAGTTCGCGGGGGGGAGGATACGCAGTATTTT. As protein: CASSLVRGGEDTQYF. Drawing the rest from reference TRBV7-8 and TRBJ2-3, the complete variable domain is GAGVSQSPRYKVAKRGQDVALRCDPISGHVSLFWYQQALGQGPEFLTYFQNEAQLDKSGLPSDRFFAERPEGSVSTLKIQRTQQEDSAVYLCASSLVRGGEDTQYFGPGTRLTVL.

There are a few counts of this clonotype. This rearrangement joins TRBV20-1 to TRBJ2-1, with 7 nucleotides matching TRBD1. CDR1 DFQATT and CDR2 SNEGSKA come from the germline V gene (reference sequence). V lost 2 bases, J lost 3 bases, and 7 bases stayed unmatched. The CDR3 spans 15 residues. CDR3 in DNA: TGCAGTGCTAGAAGAGGACAGGTCCGCTACAATGAGCAGTTCTTC. It specifies CSARRGQVRYNEQFF.

There are many counts of this clonotype. A read error may account for a junction end that differs from germline. This chain uses TRBV10-3 with TRBJ2-5, with D possibly called TRBD1 or TRBD2 (6 bases each). Germline V lookup: CDR1 ENHRY, CDR2 SYGVKD. This CDR3 comprises 13 residues. CDR3 loop: CALSRGPQETQYF. The DNA of the CDR3 is TGTGCCCTCAGTCGGGGGCCACAAGAGACCCAGTACTTC.

This clonotype was recorded at least ten times. The V and J genes are TRBV12-3 or TRBV12-4 and TRBJ1-5; the D gene is possibly TRBD1 (5 bases). V lost 5 bases to trimming and J lost 4 bases, with 9 bases between them. This CDR3 is built from 13 residues. The CDR3 DNA reads TGTGCCAGCAGTGCGACAGTAAATCAGCCCCAGCATTTT. Translating gives CASSATVNQPQHF.

This clonotype occurred many times. This sequence joins TRBV12-3 or TRBV12-4 and TRBJ2-1; D might be TRBD2 (6 bases). CDR3 length: 17 residues. The germline V and J ends were trimmed by 6 bases and 0 bases, with 18 bases remaining between them. The CDR3 spells CASRGGWRWASYNEQFF. Here the CDR3 DNA reads TGTGCCAGCAGGGGGGGATGGAGGTGGGCCTCCTACAATGAGCAGTTCTTC.

This clonotype was recorded many times. V gene TRBV20-1 combines with J gene TRBJ2-5; possible D gene TRBD2, 6 bases. The CDR3 spans 16 residues. V lost 2 bases to trimming and J lost 2 bases, with 18 bases between them. CDR1 DFQATT and CDR2 SNEGSKA come from the germline V gene (reference sequence). The CDR3 region has the DNA TGCAGTGCTAGAACCCGGGACTTATTCAGACAAGAGACCCAGTACTTC. Translation gives CSARTRDLFRQETQYF.

This clonotype appeared many times. The chain uses TRBV5-1 and TRBJ2-1; 11 positions match TRBD2. The CDR3 is 14 residues long. Germline-derived CDR1 and CDR2 are SGHRS and YFSETQ. V shed 4 bases, J shed 8 bases, and the junction held 5 bases outside the gene matches. The CDR3 loop is CASSDNSGGDEQFF. The CDR3 DNA sequence: TGCGCCAGCAGCGATAATAGCGGGGGGGATGAGCAGTTCTTC.

The V and J genes are TRBV2 and TRBJ2-3, with unresolved D. Germline V lookup: CDR1 SNHLY, CDR2 FYNNEI. CDR3 length equals 14 residues. Trimming left V 8 bases short and J 2 bases short, with 14 bases between. In DNA form, the CDR3 reads TGTGCCAGCGATCGTGTTATATACACAGATACGCAGTATTTT. Translated, it gives CASDRVIYTDTQYF. Filled out from reference TRBV2 and TRBJ2-3, the complete variable domain reads EPEVTQTPSHQVTQMGQEVILRCVPISNHLYFYWYRQILGQKVEFLVSFYNNEISEKSEIFDDQFSVERPDGSNFTLKIRSTKLEDSAMYFCASDRVIYTDTQYFGPGTRLTVL.

The J gene is TRBJ2-7, the V gene TRBV3-1, with 11 positions matching TRBD2. Losses at the gene ends were 4 bases for V and 3 bases for J; bases not matched to a gene: 5. The CDR3 loop spans 15 amino acids. Germline CDR1 LGHDT, CDR2 YNNKEL (reference sequence). The CDR3 coding sequence is TGTGCCAGCAGCCCCCTAGCGGGGGGTGTCTACGAGCAGTACTTC. As protein: CASSPLAGGVYEQYF.

This clonotype was counted only a few times. The chain recombines TRBV29-1 with TRBJ1-1, with a weak D call TRBD1 (5 bases). The V end was cut by 5 bases, the J end by 0 bases, with 10 bases between. The CDR3 totals 13 residues. Germline-derived CDR1 and CDR2 are SQVTM and ANQGSEA. Here the CDR3 DNA reads TGCAGCGTTAGGAGGGGTTTGAACACTGAAGCTTTCTTT. It encodes CSVRRGLNTEAFF. The whole variable domain, remainder taken from reference TRBV29-1 and TRBJ1-1, is SAVISQKPSRDICQRGTSLTIQCQVDSQVTMMFWYRQQPGQSLTLIATANQGSEATYESGFVIDKFPISRPNLTFSTLTVSNMSPEDSSIYLCSVRRGLNTEAFFGQGTRLTVV.

This clonotype was counted between two and nine times. The CDR3 sequence is CASSLGTGGAELFF. The CDR3 DNA is TGTGCCAGCAGTTTAGGGACAGGGGGCGCGGAACTGTTTTTT. The chain links TRBV12-3 or TRBV12-4 to TRBJ1-4; TRBD1 matches at 11 bases. Losses at the gene ends were 1 base for V and 12 bases for J; bases not matched to a gene: 4. This CDR3 is 14 amino acids long.

This clonotype was detected many times. The gene calls are TRBV29-1 and TRBJ2-5; TRBD2 matches 10 bases. V was clipped by 3 bases and J by 4 bases; unmatched bases: 11. This CDR3 contains 16 residues. Germline CDR1 SQVTM, CDR2 ANQGSEA. DNA of the CDR3: TGCAGCGTTGATGGTGTTCTAGCGGGAGATAGAGAGACCCAGTACTTC. This gives the protein CSVDGVLAGDRETQYF.

The CDR3 region is CATKLYGGNTEAFF. Here the CDR3 DNA reads TGTGCCACCAAACTTTACGGGGGAAACACTGAAGCTTTCTTT. The chain links TRBV28 to TRBJ1-1; tentatively, D is TRBD1 (5 bases). The V end lost 10 bases, the J end lost 2 bases, and 17 bases lay between the germline ends. Germline V gene sequence: CDR1 MDHEN, CDR2 SYDVKM. This CDR3 is built from 14 residues.

Ten or more counts support this clonotype. The chain links TRBV29-1 to TRBJ1-1; D possibly corresponds to TRBD1 (5 bases). Between the trimmed V and J ends, which lost 0 bases and 10 bases, there was a span of 18 bases. CDR3 length equals 14 residues. Per the germline V gene, CDR1 is SQVTM and CDR2 is ANQGSEA. DNA for the CDR3: TGCAGCGTTGAAGAGGTGCCGAGGACATTTAGAGCTTTCTTT. Amino acid sequence: CSVEEVPRTFRAFF.

This clonotype has only a few counts. The chain couples TRBV5-1 to TRBJ1-2; TRBD1 agrees at 8 bases. The junction had 9 bases not matched to a gene; V was cut back by 1 base and J by 7 bases. The CDR3 has 15 residues. The germline V gene has CDR1 SGHRS and CDR2 YFSETQ. CDR3 nucleotide sequence: TGCGCCAGCAGCTTGACGTCAGGGGGCGCCGGTGGCTACACCTTC. As protein: CASSLTSGGAGGYTF.

In its sample, this clonotype was seen many times. The gene calls are TRBV29-1 and TRBJ1-2, with TRBD1 matching over 9 bases. V was pared by 3 bases and J by 4 bases, with 12 bases of the junction left unmatched. This CDR3 has 16 amino acids. Per the germline V gene, CDR1 is SQVTM and CDR2 is ANQGSEA. DNA of the CDR3: TGCAGCGTTGATTCGGGACAGGGCGGTTGGGGCTATGGCTACACCTTC. It yields the protein CSVDSGQGGWGYGYTF.

This clonotype appeared once. The chain carries TRBV7-3 and TRBJ2-3; D is perhaps TRBD2 (5 bases). Germline CDR1 SGHTA, CDR2 FQGTGA. The CDR3 has 15 residues. V gave up 2 bases and J gave up 2 bases, with 11 bases separating them. The CDR3 DNA follows: TGTGCCAGCAGCTTAGCAGGACTCCCCACAGATACGCAGTATTTT. Protein: CASSLAGLPTDTQYF. The entire variable domain, with the rest obtained from reference TRBV7-3 and TRBJ2-3, is as follows: GAGVSQTPSNKVTEKGKYVELRCDPISGHTALYWYRQSLGQGPEFLIYFQGTGAADDSGLPNDRFFAVRPEGSVSTLKIQRTERGDSAVYLCASSLAGLPTDTQYFGPGTRLTVL.

This clonotype was seen repeatedly, ten times or more. V is TRBV6-1 and J is TRBJ1-1; D is unresolved. Trimming removed 6 bases from V and 1 base from J, with 6 bases in between. The CDR3 spans 12 residues. The germline V gene has CDR1 MNHNS and CDR2 SASEGT. The CDR3: CASRLTNTEAFF. The CDR3 DNA reads TGTGCCAGCAGGTTAACGAACACTGAAGCTTTCTTT.

In its sample, this clonotype was seen many times. V usage is TRBV29-1 and J usage is TRBJ1-1, with a possible D match to TRBD1 (5 bases). Trimming stripped 3 bases from V and 4 bases from J, with 12 bases between. CDR3 length: 13 amino acids. Germline V gene sequence: CDR1 SQVTM, CDR2 ANQGSEA. This chain's CDR3 is CSVEAGRFTEAFF. The CDR3 nucleotides read TGCAGCGTTGAGGCGGGGCGCTTCACTGAAGCTTTCTTT.

The J gene is TRBJ2-1, the V gene TRBV20-1; TRBD1 agrees at 9 bases. The V segment lost 7 bases and the J segment 3 bases; nucleotides outside the gene matches: 10. This CDR3 has 15 amino acids. CDR1 DFQATT and CDR2 SNEGSKA come from the germline V gene (reference sequence). The CDR3 coding sequence is TGCAGTGAAGAATCGGGACAGGGCTTCTACAATGAGCAGTTCTTC. Protein product: CSEESGQGFYNEQFF.

The rearrangement joins TRBV6-4 to TRBJ2-1; perhaps TRBD2 as D (6 bases). CDR1 MRHNA and CDR2 SNTAGT come from the germline V gene. This CDR3 spans 12 amino acids. V lost 9 bases to trimming and J lost 4 bases, with 10 bases between them. CDR3 nucleotides: TGTGCCAGGTTGGGGGGTTACAATGAGCAGTTCTTC. This translates into CARLGGYNEQFF.

This clonotype is a singleton in its sample. The gene calls are TRBV11-3 and TRBJ2-2, with D tentatively TRBD1 (5 bases). The CDR3 consists of 14 residues. Looked up from germline, CDR1 is SGHNT and CDR2 is YENEEA. V was clipped by 5 bases and J by 5 bases, with 12 bases between them. The CDR3 reads CASSNPPGTGELFF. DNA for the CDR3: TGTGCCAGCAGCAACCCACCAGGGACCGGGGAGCTGTTTTTT.

In this sample, this clonotype turned up many times. The genes are TRBV7-2 and TRBJ2-5, with TRBD2 as a possible D gene (7 bases). Trimming stripped 5 bases from V and 5 bases from J, with 18 bases between. The CDR3 sequence is 15 residues long. Germline lookup yields CDR1 SGHTA and CDR2 FQGNSA. This CDR3 reads CASSRGGTLEETQYF. DNA of the CDR3: TGTGCCAGCAGCAGGGGGGGGACGCTGGAGGAGACCCAGTACTTC.